These 10 T cell receptor beta chains were sequenced from one sample in a study of blood T cell repertoires in COVID-19 (TCRdb year 2020). The library was produced with the immunoSEQ multiplex PCR assay. TCRdb provides this immuneACCESS table in a form limited to in-frame rearrangements. Some clones are lacking; in checked studies, under half of them reflect an unresolved V gene, and why the rest are absent is not known. The table for this sample lists 170,000 or so clones; roughly 86% of them were counted only once. The ten largest account for 2.7% of the sample. Sequenced sample: peripheral blood. These receptors all stem from a middle-aged man with active or convalescent COVID-19.

The rearrangement links TRBV25-1 to TRBJ2-1, with D tentatively TRBD1 (5 bases). Germline V gene lookup returns CDR1 MGHDK and CDR2 SYGVNS. The CDR3 runs to 12 residues. The V and J ends lost 6 bases and 8 bases respectively, with 11 bases between them. The DNA for the CDR3 is TGTGCCAGCAGAGGGATAGGGGATGAGCAGTTCTTC. This sequence encodes CASRGIGDEQFF.

The chain links TRBV5-1 to TRBJ2-7; D possibly corresponds to TRBD1 (6 bases). With 0 bases removed from V and 0 bases from J, the gap between germline ends came to 7 bases. This CDR3 contains 14 residues. Germline V gene data show CDR1 as SGHRS and CDR2 as YFSETQ. CDR3 DNA sequence: TGCGCCAGCAGCTTGGAGGGGGACTCCTACGAGCAGTACTTC. Translation gives CASSLEGDSYEQYF.

The V gene is TRBV27, the J gene TRBJ2-5; D possibly corresponds to TRBD2 (7 bases). Trimming pared 2 bases from V and 4 bases from J, leaving 8 bases between. Looked up from germline, CDR1 is MNHEY and CDR2 is SMNVEV (reference sequence). CDR3 length equals 13 residues. CDR3 residues: CASSLRGGETQYF. Here the CDR3 DNA reads TGTGCCAGCAGTTTAAGGGGGGGAGAGACCCAGTACTTC.

The chain couples TRBV2 to TRBJ1-2; D is uncertain. Trimming left V 5 bases short and J 8 bases short, with 9 bases between. The length of the CDR3 is 11 residues. In germline, CDR1 is SNHLY, CDR2 FYNNEI. CDR3 in DNA: TGTGCCAGCAGTATCGGACTCGGCTACACCTTC. Translating gives CASSIGLGYTF.

The table lists this clone with a count of one. The genes are TRBV19 and TRBJ2-7; TRBD1 aligns across 10 bases. The V and J ends lost 3 bases and 3 bases, in that order; junction bases with no gene match: 5. There are 15 residues in the CDR3. The germline V gene has CDR1 LNHDA and CDR2 SQIVND (reference sequence). The CDR3 bases are TGTGCCAGTAGTATCGACAGGGGGCTTAACTACGAGCAGTACTTC. This codes for CASSIDRGLNYEQYF. Full variable domain (remainder filled in from reference TRBV19 and TRBJ2-7): DGGITQSPKYLFRKEGQNVTLSCEQNLNHDAMYWYRQDPGQGLRLIYYSQIVNDFQKGDIAEGYSVSREKKESFPLTVTSAQKNPTAFYLCASSIDRGLNYEQYFGPGTRLTVT.

Remarks on this clone: This specimen includes other DNA sequences encoding the same CDR3. This sequence joins TRBV9 and TRBJ1-1; D unresolved. Germline V CDR1 and CDR2: SGDLS, YYNGEE. Trimming stripped 0 bases from V and 3 bases from J, with 6 bases between. The CDR3 spans 13 residues. CDR3 sequence reads: CASSVGQDTEAFF. Written as DNA, the CDR3 is TGTGCCAGCAGCGTAGGGCAGGACACTGAAGCTTTCTTT.

To note about this clone: This sample includes further DNA sequences coding for the same CDR3. This chain joins TRBV29-1 and TRBJ2-5; 10 bases are a match to TRBD2. The CDR3 runs 16 residues. J lost 5 bases, V lost 1 base, and 10 bases had no gene match. The germline gives CDR1 SQVTM, CDR2 ANQGSEA. Written as DNA, the CDR3 is TGCAGCGTTGAAGGACCTATAGCGGGGGGTCGGGAGACCCAGTACTTC. Protein sequence: CSVEGPIAGGRETQYF. The whole variable domain, remainder taken from reference TRBV29-1 and TRBJ2-5, is SAVISQKPSRDICQRGTSLTIQCQVDSQVTMMFWYRQQPGQSLTLIATANQGSEATYESGFVIDKFPISRPNLTFSTLTVSNMSPEDSSIYLCSVEGPIAGGRETQYFGPGTRLLVL.

The chain is built from TRBV28 and TRBJ1-5; 12 bases fit TRBD1. The J segment lost 5 bases and the V segment lost 5 bases, leaving 7 bases of the junction unmatched. There are 16 residues in the CDR3. The germline gives CDR1 MDHEN, CDR2 SYDVKM. The CDR3 nucleotides are TGTGCCAGCAGTCCCTGGGACAGGGGGCATGATCAGCCCCAGCATTTT. This gives the protein CASSPWDRGHDQPQHF.

The V and J genes are TRBV6-5 and TRBJ2-5, with 8 bases identical to TRBD2. The CDR3 spans 15 residues. V lost 7 bases to trimming and J lost 4 bases; unmatched junction nucleotides: 11. Germline V gives CDR1 MNHEY, CDR2 SVGAGI. This CDR3 is CASNLGSGEGETQYF. CDR3 DNA sequence: TGTGCCAGCAATCTCGGTAGCGGGGAAGGAGAGACCCAGTACTTC.

V gene TRBV28 combines with J gene TRBJ2-5; 9 bases align to TRBD2. Germline CDR1 MDHEN, CDR2 SYDVKM. This CDR3 comprises 14 residues. V lost 6 bases to trimming and J lost 4 bases; unmatched junction nucleotides: 6. The chain's CDR3 is CASSTGTSPETQYF. The DNA of the CDR3 is TGTGCCAGCAGCACCGGGACTAGCCCAGAGACCCAGTACTTC.